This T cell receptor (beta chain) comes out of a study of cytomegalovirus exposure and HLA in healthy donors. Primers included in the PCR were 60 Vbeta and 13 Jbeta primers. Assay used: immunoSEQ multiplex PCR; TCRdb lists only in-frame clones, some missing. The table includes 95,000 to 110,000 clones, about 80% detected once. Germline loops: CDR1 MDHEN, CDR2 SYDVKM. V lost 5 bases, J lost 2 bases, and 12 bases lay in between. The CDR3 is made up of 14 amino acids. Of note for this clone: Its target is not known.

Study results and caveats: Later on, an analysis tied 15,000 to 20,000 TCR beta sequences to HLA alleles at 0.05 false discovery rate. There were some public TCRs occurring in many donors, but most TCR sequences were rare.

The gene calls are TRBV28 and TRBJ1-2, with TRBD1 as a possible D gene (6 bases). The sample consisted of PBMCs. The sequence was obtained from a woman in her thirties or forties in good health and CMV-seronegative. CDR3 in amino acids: CASSILDRNYGYTF. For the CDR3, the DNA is TGTGCCAGCAGTATCCTTGACAGGAACTATGGCTACACCTTC.